These T cell receptor beta chains were read from a single sample in a study of vaccination effects on CD4 cells after COVID-19. TCRdb's table, derived via immunoSEQ multiplex PCR, lists solely in-frame clones and lacks some. The repertoire holds roughly 56,000 clones, with roughly 73% as singletons. Their cognate antigens are unknown. The sequencing here drew on CD4+ T cells from PBMCs cultured with HCoV-229E spike peptides, taken after COVID-19 vaccination. Source of these receptors: a human donor who received a COVID-19 vaccine. CDR3s include the opening cysteine and the closing phenylalanine or tryptophan. The order of the fields is CDR3 protein, CDR3 DNA, V gene, CDR3 length, J gene, D gene, clone size. D genes are given only for firm matches. Clone size appears in some rows only: once, few, many, or a class for an expanded clone.

cdr3_aa: CASSFAHAGYTF
cdr3_nt: TGTGCCAGCAGTTTCGCTCATGCTGGCTACACCTTC
v_call: TRBV28
cdr3_length: 12
j_call: TRBJ1-2
d_call: -
clone_size: -

cdr3_aa: CASSVAYGGEQFF
cdr3_nt: TGTGCCAGCAGCGTAGCTTATGGGGGTGAGCAGTTCTTC
v_call: TRBV9
cdr3_length: 13
j_call: TRBJ2-1
d_call: -
clone_size: -

cdr3_aa: CASSQNGQVGEKLFF
cdr3_nt: TGTGCCAGCAGTCAAAACGGACAGGTTGGCGAAAAACTGTTTTTT
v_call: TRBV2
cdr3_length: 15
j_call: TRBJ1-4
d_call: TRBD1
clone_size: -

cdr3_aa: CASSSTPGLVRNEQFF
cdr3_nt: TGTGCCAGCAGCTCCACACCGGGACTAGTTCGTAATGAGCAGTTCTTC
v_call: TRBV7-3
cdr3_length: 16
j_call: TRBJ2-1
d_call: TRBD2
clone_size: -

cdr3_aa: CASSVGTGATEAFF
cdr3_nt: TGTGCCAGCAGCGTCGGGACAGGCGCCACTGAAGCTTTCTTT
v_call: TRBV11-1
cdr3_length: 14
j_call: TRBJ1-1
d_call: TRBD1
clone_size: -

cdr3_aa: CASRLAGGNEQFF
cdr3_nt: TGTGCCAGCAGACTAGCGGGGGGCAATGAGCAGTTCTTC
v_call: TRBV12-3/TRBV12-4
cdr3_length: 13
j_call: TRBJ2-1
d_call: TRBD2
clone_size: -

cdr3_aa: CASYSSGGAFPGELFF
cdr3_nt: TGTGCCAGCTACTCTAGCGGGGGGGCCTTTCCCGGGGAGCTGTTTTTT
v_call: TRBV6-6
cdr3_length: 16
j_call: TRBJ2-2
d_call: TRBD2
clone_size: -

cdr3_aa: CASSIVGRAGSGYTF
cdr3_nt: TGTGCCAGTAGTATTGTCGGCAGGGCAGGCTCCGGCTACACCTTC
v_call: TRBV19
cdr3_length: 15
j_call: TRBJ1-2
d_call: -
clone_size: -

cdr3_aa: CATSRDKTGGHEQFF
cdr3_nt: TGTGCCACCAGCAGAGATAAGACAGGGGGCCATGAGCAGTTCTTC
v_call: TRBV15
cdr3_length: 15
j_call: TRBJ2-1
d_call: TRBD1
clone_size: -

cdr3_aa: CASSERGQYNEQFF
cdr3_nt: TGTGCCAGCAGTGAAAGGGGCCAGTACAATGAGCAGTTCTTC
v_call: TRBV2
cdr3_length: 14
j_call: TRBJ2-1
d_call: -
clone_size: -

cdr3_aa: CASSEGATGELFF
cdr3_nt: TGCGCCAGCAGTGAGGGGGCCACCGGGGAGCTGTTTTTT
v_call: TRBV10-2
cdr3_length: 13
j_call: TRBJ2-2
d_call: -
clone_size: once

cdr3_aa: CASSPPKGQRNNSPLHF
cdr3_nt: TGCGCCAGCAGCCCGCCGAAGGGACAGCGAAATAATTCACCCCTCCACTTT
v_call: TRBV4-1
cdr3_length: 17
j_call: TRBJ1-6
d_call: TRBD1
clone_size: few

cdr3_aa: CASSEGATVEAFF
cdr3_nt: TGTGCCAGCAGTGAAGGGGCGACAGTTGAAGCTTTCTTT
v_call: TRBV6-1
cdr3_length: 13
j_call: TRBJ1-1
d_call: -
clone_size: -

cdr3_aa: CASSINQPQHF
cdr3_nt: TGTGCCAGTAGTATCAATCAGCCCCAGCATTTT
v_call: TRBV19
cdr3_length: 11
j_call: TRBJ1-5
d_call: -
clone_size: -

cdr3_aa: CASSEGFGTEAFF
cdr3_nt: TGCGCCAGCAGTGAAGGGTTTGGAACTGAAGCTTTCTTT
v_call: TRBV5-1
cdr3_length: 13
j_call: TRBJ1-1
d_call: -
clone_size: -

cdr3_aa: CASSQGTSGFNEQFF
cdr3_nt: TGTGCCAGCAGCCAAGGGACTAGCGGGTTCAATGAGCAGTTCTTC
v_call: TRBV4-2
cdr3_length: 15
j_call: TRBJ2-1
d_call: TRBD2
clone_size: few

cdr3_aa: CASSLEGSGNTIYF
cdr3_nt: TGCGCCAGCAGCTTGGAGGGGTCCGGAAACACCATATATTTT
v_call: TRBV5-1
cdr3_length: 14
j_call: TRBJ1-3
d_call: -
clone_size: once

cdr3_aa: CASSQDRGNQPQHF
cdr3_nt: TGCGCCAGCAGCCAAGACAGGGGCAATCAGCCCCAGCATTTT
v_call: TRBV4-1
cdr3_length: 14
j_call: TRBJ1-5
d_call: -
clone_size: once

cdr3_aa: CATSEARVVPEQFF
cdr3_nt: TGTGCCACCAGCGAGGCCCGGGTTGTGCCTGAGCAGTTCTTC
v_call: TRBV24-1
cdr3_length: 14
j_call: TRBJ2-1
d_call: -
clone_size: -

cdr3_aa: CASSRTGGTEAFF
cdr3_nt: TGCGCCAGCAGCCGTACAGGGGGCACTGAAGCTTTCTTT
v_call: TRBV5-1
cdr3_length: 13
j_call: TRBJ1-1
d_call: TRBD1
clone_size: -

cdr3_aa: CASSQAGIGYEQFF
cdr3_nt: TGTGCCAGCAGCCAGGCGGGGATCGGGTATGAGCAGTTCTTC
v_call: TRBV4-2
cdr3_length: 14
j_call: TRBJ2-1
d_call: -
clone_size: -

cdr3_aa: CASRSGSERNQPQHF
cdr3_nt: TGTGCCAGCAGGTCCGGGTCTGAACGCAATCAGCCCCAGCATTTT
v_call: TRBV6-5
cdr3_length: 15
j_call: TRBJ1-5
d_call: -
clone_size: -

cdr3_aa: CASSGMTGSYGYTF
cdr3_nt: TGTGCCAGCAGCGGGATGACAGGGAGCTATGGCTACACCTTC
v_call: TRBV5-6
cdr3_length: 14
j_call: TRBJ1-2
d_call: TRBD1
clone_size: -

cdr3_aa: CASSLAGTEAFF
cdr3_nt: TGTGCCAGCAGCTTAGCCGGCACTGAAGCTTTCTTT
v_call: TRBV7-2
cdr3_length: 12
j_call: TRBJ1-1
d_call: -
clone_size: few

cdr3_aa: CATSAAGTKETQYF
cdr3_nt: TGTGCCACCAGTGCCGCCGGGACAAAAGAGACCCAGTACTTC
v_call: TRBV24-1
cdr3_length: 14
j_call: TRBJ2-5
d_call: -
clone_size: -

cdr3_aa: CASSPRGAANTGELFF
cdr3_nt: TGTGCCAGCAGCCCACGCGGGGCCGCGAACACCGGGGAGCTGTTTTTT
v_call: TRBV7-2
cdr3_length: 16
j_call: TRBJ2-2
d_call: -
clone_size: -

cdr3_aa: CASSPEITGELFF
cdr3_nt: TGTGCCAGCAGCCCCGAAATTACCGGGGAGCTGTTTTTT
v_call: TRBV7-3
cdr3_length: 13
j_call: TRBJ2-2
d_call: -
clone_size: -

cdr3_aa: CASSKDRDNQPQHF
cdr3_nt: TGTGCCAGCAGTAAGGACAGGGATAATCAGCCCCAGCATTTT
v_call: TRBV6-6
cdr3_length: 14
j_call: TRBJ1-5
d_call: TRBD1
clone_size: -

cdr3_aa: CASSEDWVQETQYF
cdr3_nt: TGCGCCAGCAGCGAAGACTGGGTACAAGAGACCCAGTACTTC
v_call: TRBV5-1
cdr3_length: 14
j_call: TRBJ2-5
d_call: -
clone_size: -

cdr3_aa: CASRERGETQYF
cdr3_nt: TGTGCCAGCAGGGAAAGAGGGGAGACCCAGTACTTC
v_call: TRBV2
cdr3_length: 12
j_call: TRBJ2-5
d_call: -
clone_size: -

cdr3_aa: CAWSNQNIQYF
cdr3_nt: TGTGCCTGGAGTAACCAAAACATTCAGTACTTC
v_call: TRBV30
cdr3_length: 11
j_call: TRBJ2-4
d_call: -
clone_size: -

cdr3_aa: CSASFPQGGNTEAFF
cdr3_nt: TGCAGTGCTAGTTTCCCGCAGGGAGGGAACACTGAAGCTTTCTTT
v_call: TRBV20-1
cdr3_length: 15
j_call: TRBJ1-1
d_call: -
clone_size: -

cdr3_aa: CATKTGVGTDTQYF
cdr3_nt: TGTGCCACCAAGACAGGGGTAGGGACAGATACGCAGTATTTT
v_call: TRBV5-4
cdr3_length: 14
j_call: TRBJ2-3
d_call: TRBD1
clone_size: few

cdr3_aa: CASSIGPPLDGYTF
cdr3_nt: TGTGCCAGCAGCATCGGCCCCCCTTTGGATGGCTACACCTTC
v_call: TRBV7-2
cdr3_length: 14
j_call: TRBJ1-2
d_call: -
clone_size: -

cdr3_aa: CASSPQRNNEQFF
cdr3_nt: TGTGCCAGCAGCCCCCAGAGAAACAATGAGCAGTTCTTC
v_call: TRBV11-2
cdr3_length: 13
j_call: TRBJ2-1
d_call: -
clone_size: -

cdr3_aa: CASIPPGRRNTIYF
cdr3_nt: TGTGCCAGCATCCCGCCCGGACGGCGAAACACCATATATTTT
v_call: TRBV28
cdr3_length: 14
j_call: TRBJ1-3
d_call: -
clone_size: once

cdr3_aa: CASSPQGAGQPQHF
cdr3_nt: TGCGCCAGCAGCCCACAGGGGGCAGGTCAGCCCCAGCATTTT
v_call: TRBV5-1
cdr3_length: 14
j_call: TRBJ1-5
d_call: TRBD1
clone_size: -

cdr3_aa: CASSEQGTNYGYTF
cdr3_nt: TGTGCCAGCAGTGAACAAGGGACTAACTATGGCTACACCTTC
v_call: TRBV27
cdr3_length: 14
j_call: TRBJ1-2
d_call: -
clone_size: -

cdr3_aa: CATSGPQADSYNEQFF
cdr3_nt: TGTGCCACCAGTGGCCCCCAGGCGGACTCCTACAATGAGCAGTTCTTC
v_call: TRBV24-1
cdr3_length: 16
j_call: TRBJ2-1
d_call: -
clone_size: -

cdr3_aa: CASSRTGVGKTQYF
cdr3_nt: TGTGCCAGCAGTAGGACAGGGGTAGGGAAGACCCAGTACTTC
v_call: TRBV2
cdr3_length: 14
j_call: TRBJ2-5
d_call: TRBD1
clone_size: -

cdr3_aa: CATKKRAGMNTGELFF
cdr3_nt: TGTGCCACCAAGAAGAGAGCGGGGATGAACACCGGGGAGCTGTTTTTT
v_call: TRBV15
cdr3_length: 16
j_call: TRBJ2-2
d_call: TRBD2
clone_size: once

cdr3_aa: CAIRGGRNYGYTF
cdr3_nt: TGTGCCATACGGGGGGGAAGGAACTATGGCTACACCTTC
v_call: TRBV12-3/TRBV12-4
cdr3_length: 13
j_call: TRBJ1-2
d_call: -
clone_size: -

cdr3_aa: CASSRDGEDGYTF
cdr3_nt: TGCGCCAGCAGCCGGGACGGGGAAGACGGCTACACCTTC
v_call: TRBV5-1
cdr3_length: 13
j_call: TRBJ1-2
d_call: -
clone_size: once

cdr3_aa: CASAVDSPTGELFF
cdr3_nt: TGTGCTAGTGCCGTAGACTCGCCCACCGGGGAGCTGTTTTTT
v_call: TRBV12-5
cdr3_length: 14
j_call: TRBJ2-2
d_call: -
clone_size: once

cdr3_aa: CASRAGLIETQYF
cdr3_nt: TGTGCCAGCAGGGCGGGACTCATAGAGACCCAGTACTTC
v_call: TRBV7-8
cdr3_length: 13
j_call: TRBJ2-5
d_call: -
clone_size: -

cdr3_aa: CASSVVPFPDTQYF
cdr3_nt: TGTGCCAGCAGCGTAGTCCCGTTTCCAGATACGCAGTATTTT
v_call: TRBV9
cdr3_length: 14
j_call: TRBJ2-3
d_call: -
clone_size: -

cdr3_aa: CASSLGLGQGARTNEKLFF
cdr3_nt: TGTGCCAGCAGCTTAGGTCTGGGACAGGGGGCGCGGACTAATGAAAAACTGTTTTTT
v_call: TRBV7-2
cdr3_length: 19
j_call: TRBJ1-4
d_call: TRBD1
clone_size: -

cdr3_aa: CASRSRGGGETQYF
cdr3_nt: TGTGCCAGCAGGTCACGGGGGGGCGGAGAGACCCAGTACTTC
v_call: TRBV11-1
cdr3_length: 14
j_call: TRBJ2-5
d_call: TRBD2
clone_size: -

cdr3_aa: CASSLPRQGNNEQFF
cdr3_nt: TGCGCCAGCAGCTTGCCGCGACAGGGGAACAATGAGCAGTTCTTC
v_call: TRBV5-1
cdr3_length: 15
j_call: TRBJ2-1
d_call: TRBD1
clone_size: few